This entry lists 13 T cell receptor beta chains sequenced from one sample in a study of blood T cell repertoires in COVID-19. TCRdb keeps only in-frame clones here, not all; method: immunoSEQ multiplex PCR. The data hold 310,000 or so clones, with roughly 90% observed a single time. Sequenced material: peripheral blood. These receptors all stem from a woman aged 45-59 years with active or convalescent COVID-19.

For the CDR3, the DNA is TGTGCCAGCAGTTTAGAGGGTCCCATGAACACTGAAGCTTTCTTT. Its protein is CASSLEGPMNTEAFF. V and J are TRBV27 and TRBJ1-1; D unresolved. There are 15 residues in the CDR3. The V and J ends lost 2 bases and 0 bases respectively, with 10 bases between them. Germline CDR1 reads MNHEY; CDR2 reads SMNVEV (reference sequence).

The chain joins TRBV6-5 to TRBJ1-1; 7 positions match TRBD1. The CDR3 length is 15 residues. Per the germline V gene, CDR1 is MNHEY and CDR2 is SVGAGI. After removal of 6 bases from V and 3 bases from J, the junction contained 10 bases not matched to a gene. This CDR3 is CASRPAGGSDTEAFF. CDR3 in DNA: TGTGCCAGCAGGCCGGCAGGGGGATCGGACACTGAAGCTTTCTTT.

The genes are TRBV4-2 and TRBJ1-3, with 7 bases lining up with TRBD1. CDR1 is LGHNA, CDR2 YNFKEQ, per germline. V shed 4 bases and J 6 bases; nucleotides not matched to a gene: 6. The CDR3 contains 14 residues. CDR3 loop: CASSLGQDSNTIYF. CDR3 coding DNA: TGTGCCAGCAGCCTCGGACAGGATTCAAACACCATATATTTT.

V usage is TRBV30 and J usage is TRBJ1-2, with D perhaps TRBD1 (5 bases). The CDR3 length is 16 residues. With 2 bases removed from V and 11 bases from J, the gap between germline ends came to 27 bases. Germline V gene data show CDR1 as GTSNPN and CDR2 as SVGIG (reference sequence). CDR3 DNA: TGTGCCTGGAGTTCCTCCGGAGGGACCTACCTGGGGCTATACACCTTC. Translation: CAWSSSGGTYLGLYTF. Supplemented by reference TRBV30 and TRBJ1-2, the full variable domain reads SQTIHQWPATLVQPVGSPLSLECTVEGTSNPNLYWYRQAAGRGLQLLFYSVGIGQISSEVPQNLSASRPQDRQFILSSKKLLLSDSGFYLCAWSSSGGTYLGLYTFGSGTRLTVV.

V and J are TRBV6-6 and TRBJ2-1; 12 bases are a match to TRBD2. Germline loops: CDR1 MNHNY, CDR2 SVGAGI (reference sequence). The CDR3 spans 20 residues. The trim removed 6 bases at V and 0 bases at J, leaving 15 bases unmatched. Here the CDR3 DNA reads TGTGCCAGCAGCCCCCATGGACTAGCGGGAACCCTGAGCTCCTACAATGAGCAGTTCTTC. This translates into CASSPHGLAGTLSSYNEQFF.

The chain joins TRBV28 to TRBJ1-5; TRBD1 agrees at 7 bases. Trimming at V came to 5 bases and at J to 2 bases, leaving 6 bases not matched to a gene. CDR3 length: 15 residues. Germline-derived CDR1 and CDR2 are MDHEN and SYDVKM. This CDR3 is CASSATTGGNQPQHF. As DNA, the CDR3 is TGTGCCAGCAGTGCAACCACAGGGGGCAATCAGCCCCAGCATTTT.

V is TRBV25-1 and J is TRBJ2-7; no clear D gene. The CDR3 length is 11 residues. Trimming cost V 3 bases and J 6 bases, with 6 bases left between them. Germline values: CDR1 MGHDK, CDR2 SYGVNS. DNA for the CDR3: TGTGCCAGCAGTGAGTCTATCGAGCAGTACTTC. Protein product: CASSESIEQYF.

This chain uses TRBV6-2 or TRBV6-3 with TRBJ1-1, with D perhaps matching TRBD1 (6 bases). The V end was cut by 2 bases, the J end by 7 bases, with 17 bases between. Per germline, CDR1 MNHEY and CDR2 SVGEGT. The CDR3 is made up of 15 amino acids. CDR3 residues: CASSYTWAGEIEAFF. CDR3 sequence (DNA): TGTGCCAGCAGTTACACATGGGCAGGGGAGATTGAAGCTTTCTTT.

The table lists this clone with a count of one. The chain uses TRBV18 and TRBJ1-1; D perhaps matches TRBD1 (6 bases). The germline V and J ends were trimmed by 0 bases and 6 bases, with 17 bases remaining between them. The CDR3 runs to 16 residues. CDR1 and CDR2 (germline): KGHSH, LQKENI. The CDR3 loop reads CASSPPDGQRTSEAFF. As DNA, the CDR3 is TGTGCCAGCTCACCACCTGACGGACAGCGCACATCTGAAGCTTTCTTT.

This chain uses TRBV12-3 or TRBV12-4 with TRBJ1-6; no definite D call. CDR3 length: 13 residues. With 3 bases removed from V and 6 bases from J, the gap between germline ends came to 6 bases. The CDR3 sequence is CASSLDFNSPLHF. The CDR3 coding sequence is TGTGCCAGCAGTTTGGACTTTAATTCACCCCTCCACTTT.

The V and J genes are TRBV30 and TRBJ1-6; TRBD1 matches at 9 bases. This CDR3 comprises 12 residues. Germline lookup yields CDR1 GTSNPN and CDR2 SVGIG (reference sequence). V was clipped by 8 bases and J by 5 bases; unmatched bases: 1. Here the CDR3 reads CAGDRDNSPLHF. Here the CDR3 DNA reads TGTGCCGGGGACAGGGATAATTCACCCCTCCACTTT.

The V and J genes are TRBV5-6 and TRBJ2-3; possibly TRBD2 for D (5 bases). Germline CDR1 reads SGHDT; CDR2 reads YYEEEE. V lost 3 bases and J 1 base, leaving 6 bases between the germline ends. This CDR3 contains 13 residues. CDR3 in DNA: TGTGCCAGCAGCTCCGGGGGCACAGATACGCAGTATTTT. Translated, it gives CASSSGGTDTQYF.

This rearrangement joins TRBV5-4 to TRBJ2-3; D uncertain. The CDR3 consists of 12 residues. The germline gives CDR1 SGHNT, CDR2 YYREEE (reference sequence). V shed 4 bases and J shed 5 bases, with 8 bases lying between them. As DNA, the CDR3 is TGTGCCAGCAGCGTGGCAGGAGATACGCAGTATTTT. Translated, it gives CASSVAGDTQYF.